The sequence of this TCR beta chain was determined in a study of T cells in Graves' hyperthyroidism and ophthalmopathy. General study results and limits: Blood also held most thyroid clonotypes expanded beyond 0.001. Stable hyperthyroidism was told apart from ophthalmopathy by a model built on 13 V-J features.

Trimming removed 4 bases at V and 4 bases at J, with 15 bases between. This CDR3 comprises 14 residues. CDR1 and CDR2 (germline): SGHDT, YYEEEE. Template material for amplifying TCR beta CDR3 regions consisted of RNA transcripts. The HTBI set primed first-round TCR CDR3 RT-PCR. TCRdb passed the multiplex PCR reads through MiXCR, listing each CDR3 protein once. Among about 510,000 distinct CDR3 sequences listed, 14% were seen once. A word on this clonotype: Its antigen is unidentified.

Calling Graves' hyperthyroidism stable meant ophthalmopathy did not progress within 18 months. Participants, patients aged 18 to 65, had newly diagnosed hyperthyroidism with a duration under 2 months. The sequence was obtained from a woman aged 40-49 years with Graves' hyperthyroidism. The sequenced material came from blood. The rearrangement joins TRBV5-6 to TRBJ2-7, with D uncertain. CDR3 DNA: TGTGCCAGCAGCCTCGAACCTACAGATTACGAGCAGTACTTC. Translated: CASSLEPTDYEQYF.